Listed here are 29 T cell receptor beta chains from one sample, sequenced in a study of blood T cells in healthy people across ages. Using a J-beta primer mix together with a sample-barcoded 5' primer, a second PCR was run for about 6 to 11 cycles. TCRdb used MiXCR to reprocess the 5' RACE reads, holding one entry per CDR3 protein. The sample lists about a million distinct CDR3 sequences, 40% to 60% occurring once. The sequenced material came from blood. The receptors derive from a man under 40 in good health.

Only a few counts were recorded for this clonotype. V and J are TRBV12-3 or TRBV12-4 and TRBJ1-5; D is ambiguous. V was pared by 5 bases and J by 4 bases, with 15 bases between. This CDR3 contains 15 residues. CDR3 bases: TGTGCCAGCAGTCTCGACGGGTTCGGTAATCAGCCCCAGCATTTT. Amino acid sequence: CASSLDGFGNQPQHF.

This clonotype has just a few counts. CDR3 in DNA: TGTGCCAGCAGCCAAGAACGGGCAGGGCTGAACACTGAAGCTTTCTTT. Its translation: CASSQERAGLNTEAFF. J is TRBJ1-1 and V is TRBV3-1, with D possibly matching TRBD1 (5 bases). Germline V gene lookup returns CDR1 LGHDT and CDR2 YNNKEL (reference sequence). The CDR3 runs 16 residues. V lost 0 bases and J lost 0, with 11 bases in between. Combining the CDR3 with reference TRBV3-1 and TRBJ1-1 gives the whole variable domain DTAVSQTPKYLVTQMGNDKSIKCEQNLGHDTMYWYKQDSKKFLKIMFSYNNKELIINETVPNRFSPKSPDKAHLNLHINSLELGDSAVYFCASSQERAGLNTEAFFGQGTRLTVV.

On this clonotype itself: A read error may explain this, as a much larger clone is one base away. V is TRBV28 and J is TRBJ2-5, with TRBD1 as a possible D gene (6 bases). With 6 bases removed from V and 11 bases from J, the gap between germline ends came to 25 bases. Germline V gives CDR1 MDHEN, CDR2 SYDVKM. The length of the CDR3 is 15 residues. CDR3 coding DNA: TGTGCCAGCAGACGACGGGACACTCATTGGGATGAGCAGTACTTC. Its translation: CASRRRDTHWDEQYF.

V is TRBV27 and J is TRBJ1-2; 7 bases agree with TRBD1. The CDR3 sequence is 16 residues long. CDR1 MNHEY and CDR2 SMNVEV come from the germline V gene (reference sequence). The ends lost 7 bases at V and 3 bases at J; junction bases unmatched: 14. The CDR3 reads CASKPPGTASYYGYTF. The CDR3, as DNA: TGTGCCAGCAAACCCCCCGGGACAGCGTCCTACTATGGCTACACCTTC.

There are a few counts of this clonotype. The chain combines TRBV4-1 with TRBJ2-3; TRBD2 aligns across 9 bases. The V segment lost 4 bases and the J segment 5 bases; nucleotides outside the gene matches: 10. The V gene's germline CDR1 is MGHRA and CDR2 YSYEKL. The CDR3 contains 16 residues. CDR3 residues: CASSPLGLAGLDTQYF. The CDR3 region has the DNA TGCGCCAGCAGCCCACTGGGGCTAGCGGGGTTAGATACGCAGTATTTT.

V gene TRBV4-1 combines with J gene TRBJ1-3; D remains ambiguous. V lost 0 bases to trimming and J lost 4 bases, with 10 bases between them. The CDR3 extends over 15 amino acids. The germline V gene has CDR1 MGHRA and CDR2 YSYEKL. CDR3 protein: CASSQEGTVGNTIYF. CDR3 nucleotides: TGCGCCAGCAGCCAAGAAGGCACCGTGGGAAACACCATATATTTT.

This clonotype was seen only a few times. The V gene is TRBV7-2, the J gene TRBJ2-1; D could derive from TRBD1 or TRBD2 (5 bases each). The germline V gene encodes CDR1 SGHTA and CDR2 FQGNSA. The ends were cut back, 5 bases at V and 7 bases at J, with 15 bases in the middle. CDR3 length equals 14 residues. CDR3 in DNA: TGTGCCAGCAGCCCACAGCCGGGGCAGAATGAGCAGTTCTTC. Its protein is CASSPQPGQNEQFF.

This clonotype was recorded a few times. This chain links TRBV28 with TRBJ1-1; D is possibly TRBD1 (6 bases). The CDR3 totals 16 residues. Germline CDR1 MDHEN, CDR2 SYDVKM. Trimming stripped 5 bases from V and 0 bases from J, with 16 bases between. CDR3 nucleotides: TGTGCCAGCAGTGCGTACAGGGATCCTTTGAACACTGAAGCTTTCTTT. It specifies CASSAYRDPLNTEAFF. The whole variable domain, remainder taken from reference TRBV28 and TRBJ1-1, is DVKVTQSSRYLVKRTGEKVFLECVQDMDHENMFWYRQDPGLGLRLIYFSYDVKMKEKGDIPEGYSVSREKKERFSLILESASTNQTSMYLCASSAYRDPLNTEAFFGQGTRLTVV.

This sequence joins TRBV4-3 and TRBJ2-7, with D tentatively TRBD1 or TRBD2 (5 bases each). Trimming cost V 4 bases and J 0 bases, with 16 bases left between them. This CDR3 region has 16 residues. CDR1 is LGHNA and CDR2 is YSLEER in the germline V gene. The chain's CDR3 is CASSRSSGTFSYEQYF. Written as DNA, the CDR3 is TGCGCCAGCAGCCGTTCTAGTGGGACGTTCTCCTACGAGCAGTACTTC.

The chain has TRBV5-1 and TRBJ2-1; no definite D call. V lost 0 bases, J lost 8 bases, and 12 bases lay in between. Germline V lookup: CDR1 SGHRS, CDR2 YFSETQ. The CDR3 is 14 residues long. CDR3 protein: CASSLVRVSYEQFF. The CDR3 DNA is TGCGCCAGCAGCTTGGTTAGAGTCTCCTATGAGCAGTTCTTC.

Note on this clonotype: A read error may be the cause here, since a much bigger clone is one base away. The rearrangement uses TRBV20-1 and TRBJ2-1; either TRBD1 or TRBD2 may fit D (5 bases each). V was shortened by 4 bases and J by 10 bases, with 17 bases between the two germline ends. CDR3 length: 13 residues. Per the germline V gene, CDR1 is DFQATT and CDR2 is SNEGSKA (reference sequence). The chain's CDR3 is CSAMGRLYYEQFF. The CDR3 DNA reads as TGCAGTGCTATGGGACGGCTTTACTACGAGCAGTTCTTC.

This clonotype was recorded only once. V is TRBV10-3 and J is TRBJ1-2; no firm D call. The V and J ends lost 4 bases and 7 bases respectively, with 13 bases between them. The CDR3 runs 13 residues. Germline CDR1 and CDR2: ENHRY and SYGVKD. DNA of the CDR3: TGTGCCATCAGTGCCCCCGAGGAATCTGGCTACACCTTC. This encodes CAISAPEESGYTF.

V usage is TRBV27 and J usage is TRBJ2-3, with TRBD1 matching 9 bases. Germline V gives CDR1 MNHEY, CDR2 SMNVEV (reference sequence). The CDR3 has 17 residues. The junction had 16 bases not matched to a gene; V was cut back by 4 bases and J by 8 bases. The CDR3 nucleotides read TGTGCCAGCAGTTCCGACCCCCAACAGGGGGCATTTGGTACGCAGTATTTT. It specifies CASSSDPQQGAFGTQYF.

In its sample, this clonotype was seen a few times. The rearrangement links TRBV7-6 to TRBJ2-7; D is unresolved. There are 16 residues in the CDR3. The V end lost 1 base, the J end lost 0 bases, and 13 bases lay between the germline ends. The germline V gene has CDR1 SGHVS and CDR2 FNYEAQ. The CDR3 region has the DNA TGTGCCAGCAGCTTAGACGGGCGAGTTAGCTCCTACGAGCAGTACTTC. This gives the protein CASSLDGRVSSYEQYF.

V and J are TRBV2 and TRBJ2-6; D is perhaps TRBD1 (6 bases). The V and J ends lost 7 bases and 0 bases respectively, with 10 bases between them. Per the germline V gene, CDR1 is SNHLY and CDR2 is FYNNEI. The CDR3 runs 15 residues. The chain's CDR3 is CASTGVDSGANVLTF. The CDR3, as DNA: TGTGCCAGCACAGGGGTCGACTCTGGGGCCAACGTCCTGACTTTC.

The rearrangement links TRBV28 to TRBJ2-1, with D possibly TRBD2 on 5 matching bases. The germline V and J ends were trimmed by 3 bases and 13 bases, with 10 bases remaining between them. This CDR3 spans 11 amino acids. Germline values: CDR1 MDHEN, CDR2 SYDVKM. Here the CDR3 reads CASSFRETQFF. The CDR3 DNA follows: TGTGCCAGCAGTTTTAGGGAGACCCAGTTCTTC. Based on the CDR3 plus reference TRBV28 and TRBJ2-1, the full variable domain is DVKVTQSSRYLVKRTGEKVFLECVQDMDHENMFWYRQDPGLGLRLIYFSYDVKMKEKGDIPEGYSVSREKKERFSLILESASTNQTSMYLCASSFRETQFFGPGTRLTVL.

This clonotype was detected only a few times. This sequence joins TRBV20-1 and TRBJ2-5; no definite D call. Germline V CDR1 and CDR2: DFQATT, SNEGSKA (reference sequence). V dropped 4 bases and J dropped 7 bases, with 10 bases sitting between them. The CDR3 is 11 amino acids. The CDR3 coding sequence is TGCAGTGCTAACCCGGTGGGGACCCAGTACTTC. Translating gives CSANPVGTQYF.

The chain has TRBV20-1 and TRBJ2-6; D is ambiguous. Germline CDR1 and CDR2: DFQATT and SNEGSKA (reference sequence). With 6 bases removed from V and 0 bases from J, the gap between germline ends came to 3 bases. This CDR3 is built from 12 residues. The CDR3 reads CSAASGANVLTF. In DNA form, the CDR3 reads TGCAGTGCCGCCTCTGGGGCCAACGTCCTGACTTTC.

The chain is built from TRBV29-1 and TRBJ2-5; TRBD2 might be the D (6 bases). The CDR3 sequence is 13 residues long. The germline V gene has CDR1 SQVTM and CDR2 ANQGSEA. The germline V and J ends were trimmed by 4 bases and 5 bases, with 14 bases remaining between them. CDR3 nucleotide sequence: TGCAGCGTTGTAACTACCGCGGGGGAGACCCAGTACTTC. This gives the protein CSVVTTAGETQYF.

The V and J genes are TRBV20-1 and TRBJ1-2, with no clear D. The CDR3 sequence is 12 residues long. V was pared by 0 bases and J by 12 bases, with 14 bases between. Germline V gives CDR1 DFQATT, CDR2 SNEGSKA (reference sequence). CDR3 region: CSARDRIGSNTF. CDR3 nucleotides: TGCAGTGCTAGAGATCGGATAGGATCTAACACCTTC.

The chain carries TRBV7-8 and TRBJ2-3; 9 nucleotides match TRBD2. V lost 0 bases to trimming and J lost 6 bases; unmatched junction nucleotides: 7. This CDR3 is 16 amino acids long. Germline loops: CDR1 SGHVS, CDR2 FQNEAQ. CDR3 in DNA: TGTGCCAGCAGCTTAGCGAAAGGCGGGGGGGCGGATACGCAGTATTTT. Translated: CASSLAKGGGADTQYF.

The V gene is TRBV20-1, the J gene TRBJ2-7; D gene unclear. The J call is in doubt because the DNA end fits TRBJ2-4 better. Germline V gene sequence: CDR1 DFQATT, CDR2 SNEGSKA (reference sequence). The length of the CDR3 is 16 residues. CDR3 in amino acids: CSASGTLVASLNIQYF. In nucleotides, the CDR3 is TGCAGTGCTAGTGGTACCCTAGTGGCTAGTTTGAACATTCAGTACTTC.

This clonotype was found many times. The rearrangement joins TRBV6-6 to TRBJ1-2, with 9 bases aligning to TRBD1. The germline gives CDR1 MNHNY, CDR2 SVGAGI (reference sequence). There are 12 residues in the CDR3. V lost 2 bases and J lost 8; bases outside the gene matches: 0. The CDR3 loop is CASSYTGGGYTF. The DNA for the CDR3 is TGTGCCAGCAGTTACACAGGGGGCGGCTACACCTTC.

This clonotype showed up just a few times. V and J are TRBV20-1 and TRBJ2-5; D remains ambiguous. The end of the DNA is better explained by TRBJ2-7, so the J call may be wrong. Germline assignment: CDR1 DFQATT and CDR2 SNEGSKA (reference sequence). The CDR3 is 13 residues long. Here the CDR3 DNA reads TGCAGTGCTAGAGTCCCCGGGCTTGGCGAGCAGTACTTC. Its translation: CSARVPGLGEQYF.

A few counts support this clonotype. The chain is built from TRBV10-3 and TRBJ2-5; the D gene is possibly TRBD2 (5 bases). This CDR3 comprises 15 residues. Germline V gene lookup returns CDR1 ENHRY and CDR2 SYGVKD. The V gene lost 2 bases and the J gene lost 5 bases, with 15 bases spanning the gap. The CDR3: CAISEPSGIGETQYF. In nucleotides, the CDR3 is TGTGCCATCAGTGAGCCCTCCGGGATAGGGGAGACCCAGTACTTC.

This clonotype was seen only a few times. The chain carries TRBV21-1 and TRBJ1-2. TRBV21-1 is classified as a pseudogene. This CDR3 is built from 14 residues. CDR3 sequence reads: CASSQRPANYGYTF. The CDR3 DNA sequence: TGTGCCAGCAGTCAAAGGCCAGCTAACTATGGCTACACCTTC.

V is TRBV21-1 and J is TRBJ2-3. TRBV21-1 is termed a pseudogene. The CDR3 is made up of 15 amino acids. The CDR3 sequence: CASSKDPLPLDTQYF. CDR3 in DNA: TGTGCCAGCAGCAAAGATCCTCTACCTCTGGATACGCAGTATTTT.

This clonotype was observed a handful of times. The V and J genes are TRBV6-6 and TRBJ1-2; D remains unclear. V was clipped by 2 bases and J by 9 bases, with 4 bases between them. CDR3 size: 10 residues. Germline V gene data show CDR1 as MNHNY and CDR2 as SVGAGI (reference sequence). CDR3 loop: CASSYGSYTF. CDR3 DNA sequence: TGTGCCAGCAGTTACGGGAGCTACACCTTC.

CDR3 DNA: TGTGCCAGCAGTTACTCGACGATATTCCAAGAGACCCAGTACTTC. Its protein product is CASSYSTIFQETQYF. The gene calls are TRBV6-6 and TRBJ2-5, with D unresolved. The V gene's germline CDR1 is MNHNY and CDR2 SVGAGI (reference sequence). This CDR3 has 15 amino acids. V was trimmed by 0 bases and J by 1 base, leaving 9 bases between them.